The rows below give T cell receptor beta chains drawn from one sample of a study of cytomegalovirus exposure and HLA in healthy donors. Generated by immunoSEQ multiplex PCR, the TCRdb table keeps only in-frame clones and is missing some. The table has under 200,000 clones, roughly 80% seen once. The sample was PBMCs. Receptor source: a woman between 18 and 29 years old in good health and CMV-seronegative. CDR3s include the opening cysteine and the closing phenylalanine or tryptophan. Fields, in order: J gene, V gene, D gene, clone size, CDR3 protein, CDR3 DNA. A D gene is named only where the DNA matches it firmly. Size is omitted from some rows. Given values are once, few, many or a class for expanded clones.

J: TRBJ2-1
V: TRBV28
D: NA
size: NA
CDR3: CASSLTLGGASNEQFF
DNA: TGTGCCAGCAGTTTAACCCTCGGCGGGGCCTCAAATGAGCAGTTCTTC

J: TRBJ1-3
V: TRBV6-4
D: TRBD1
size: NA
CDR3: CASTGMTGAATPPGNTIYF
DNA: TGTGCCAGCACCGGCATGACAGGGGCGGCAACCCCCCCTGGAAACACCATATATTTT

J: TRBJ1-1
V: TRBV28
D: TRBD1
size: NA
CDR3: CASRTQDRDPEAFF
DNA: TGTGCCAGCAGGACCCAGGACAGGGACCCTGAAGCTTTCTTT

J: TRBJ2-5
V: TRBV7-8
D: NA
size: NA
CDR3: CASSPRRMRGGYQETQYF
DNA: TGTGCCAGCAGCCCCCGAAGGATGCGGGGAGGTTACCAAGAGACCCAGTACTTC

J: TRBJ1-5
V: TRBV6-1
D: NA
size: few
CDR3: CASTVRDSNQPQHF
DNA: TGTGCCAGCACAGTTCGGGATAGCAATCAGCCCCAGCATTTT

J: TRBJ2-7
V: TRBV30
D: TRBD2
size: NA
CDR3: CAGGLKLAGVAYEQYF
DNA: TGTGCCGGAGGACTCAAACTAGCGGGAGTGGCGTACGAGCAGTACTTC

J: TRBJ2-3
V: TRBV11-2
D: TRBD2
size: once
CDR3: CASSSGTRIADTQYF
DNA: TGTGCCAGCAGCTCGGGGACTAGAATCGCAGATACGCAGTATTTT

J: TRBJ2-2
V: TRBV5-4
D: NA
size: NA
CDR3: CASSPPAGELFF
DNA: TGTGCCAGCAGCCCCCCCGCCGGGGAGCTGTTTTTT

J: TRBJ1-2
V: TRBV7-2
D: NA
size: NA
CDR3: CASSFNGGDYGYTF
DNA: TGTGCCAGCAGCTTTAATGGGGGGGACTATGGCTACACCTTC

J: TRBJ2-1
V: TRBV19
D: NA
size: NA
CDR3: CASSSRWESSYNEQFF
DNA: TGTGCCAGTAGCTCCAGGTGGGAGAGCTCCTACAATGAGCAGTTCTTC

J: TRBJ2-7
V: TRBV29-1
D: NA
size: NA
CDR3: CSVEWAGNYEQYF
DNA: TGCAGCGTTGAATGGGCAGGAAACTACGAGCAGTACTTC

J: TRBJ2-7
V: TRBV9
D: TRBD2
size: NA
CDR3: CASSAGGSSYEQYF
DNA: TGTGCCAGCAGCGCAGGCGGGAGCTCCTACGAGCAGTACTTC

J: TRBJ2-5
V: TRBV9
D: TRBD1
size: NA
CDR3: CASSARGQEETQYF
DNA: TGTGCCAGCAGCGCCCGAGGACAGGAAGAGACCCAGTACTTC

J: TRBJ2-1
V: TRBV30
D: TRBD2
size: NA
CDR3: CAWSIRGLAGGNEQFF
DNA: TGTGCCTGGAGTATCCGGGGACTAGCGGGAGGGAATGAGCAGTTCTTC

J: TRBJ1-5
V: TRBV19
D: TRBD1
size: NA
CDR3: CASSIEGGATQPQHF
DNA: TGTGCCAGTAGTATTGAAGGGGGCGCCACTCAGCCCCAGCATTTT

J: TRBJ1-1
V: TRBV18
D: NA
size: NA
CDR3: CASSPLDNRVNTEAFF
DNA: TGTGCCAGCTCACCACTCGACAACAGAGTGAACACTGAAGCTTTCTTT

J: TRBJ2-7
V: TRBV6-1
D: TRBD1
size: NA
CDR3: CASSEIAGGYYEQYF
DNA: TGTGCCAGCAGTGAAATAGCAGGGGGTTATTACGAGCAGTACTTC

J: TRBJ2-5
V: TRBV5-1
D: NA
size: NA
CDR3: CASSSQTRESVETQYF
DNA: TGCGCCAGCAGCTCGCAGACTAGAGAGTCGGTGGAGACCCAGTACTTC

J: TRBJ1-1
V: TRBV25-1
D: NA
size: few
CDR3: CASSELKAAGGTEAFF
DNA: TGTGCCAGCAGTGAATTAAAGGCGGCCGGAGGCACTGAAGCTTTCTTT

J: TRBJ2-7
V: TRBV27
D: NA
size: NA
CDR3: CASSHRASYEQYF
DNA: TGTGCCAGCAGTCATAGAGCCTCCTACGAGCAGTACTTC

J: TRBJ1-2
V: TRBV21-1
D: NA
size: NA
CDR3: CASSKDFRFLHGLTYGYTF
DNA: TGTGCCAGCAGCAAAGACTTTCGTTTTTTACATGGGCTTACCTATGGCTACACCTTC

J: TRBJ2-1
V: TRBV29-1
D: TRBD1
size: NA
CDR3: CSGETGSSYNEQFF
DNA: TGCAGCGGAGAGACAGGGAGCTCCTACAATGAGCAGTTCTTC

J: TRBJ2-1
V: TRBV7-9
D: TRBD1
size: NA
CDR3: CASSLDRGQSNEQFF
DNA: TGTGCCAGCAGCTTAGATAGGGGGCAGTCAAATGAGCAGTTCTTC

J: TRBJ2-1
V: TRBV6-4
D: NA
size: NA
CDR3: CASSEGGGSYNEQFF
DNA: TGTGCCAGCAGTGAGGGGGGTGGGTCCTACAATGAGCAGTTCTTC

J: TRBJ1-1
V: TRBV19
D: TRBD1
size: NA
CDR3: CASSRTGDGAFF
DNA: TGTGCCAGTAGTAGGACAGGGGACGGGGCTTTCTTT

J: TRBJ2-1
V: TRBV7-2
D: NA
size: few
CDR3: CASSFEAVSYNEQFF
DNA: TGTGCCAGCAGCTTCGAAGCGGTCTCCTACAATGAGCAGTTCTTC

J: TRBJ2-3
V: TRBV27
D: NA
size: NA
CDR3: CASSFQGLTDTQYF
DNA: TGTGCCAGCAGTTTCCAGGGACTTACAGATACGCAGTATTTT

J: TRBJ2-7
V: TRBV7-2
D: NA
size: NA
CDR3: CASSPNYEQYF
DNA: TGTGCCAGCAGCCCTAATTACGAGCAGTACTTC

J: TRBJ1-1
V: TRBV19
D: TRBD1
size: once
CDR3: CASTPTGSGEAFF
DNA: TGTGCCAGTACCCCGACAGGGTCGGGTGAAGCTTTCTTT

J: TRBJ2-7
V: TRBV6-6
D: NA
size: NA
CDR3: CASSYSLADGSYEQYF
DNA: TGTGCCAGCAGTTACTCGTTAGCTGATGGGTCCTACGAGCAGTACTTC

J: TRBJ2-1
V: TRBV15
D: NA
size: NA
CDR3: CATSRGPAVSYNEQFF
DNA: TGTGCCACCAGCAGAGGTCCAGCGGTGTCCTACAATGAGCAGTTCTTC

J: TRBJ1-4
V: TRBV4-3
D: NA
size: NA
CDR3: CASSQEGSTGSKKLFF
DNA: TGCGCCAGCAGCCAAGAGGGAAGCACAGGGAGCAAAAAACTGTTTTTT

J: TRBJ2-2
V: TRBV6-5
D: TRBD1
size: NA
CDR3: CASSYSPDRGTGELFF
DNA: TGTGCCAGCAGTTACTCTCCGGACAGGGGCACCGGGGAGCTGTTTTTT

J: TRBJ2-1
V: TRBV7-8
D: NA
size: NA
CDR3: CASSLYAGKVNEQFF
DNA: TGTGCCAGCAGCTTATATGCGGGGAAGGTGAATGAGCAGTTCTTC

J: TRBJ2-2
V: TRBV7-8
D: TRBD1
size: NA
CDR3: CASSYGTGLGGELFF
DNA: TGTGCCAGCAGCTACGGGACAGGGCTTGGCGGGGAGCTGTTTTTT

J: TRBJ1-1
V: TRBV6-6
D: TRBD1
size: NA
CDR3: CASRTGRSTEAFF
DNA: TGTGCCAGCAGGACAGGGAGGAGCACTGAAGCTTTCTTT

J: TRBJ2-1
V: TRBV18
D: TRBD2
size: few
CDR3: CASSPPGHNGLAGRNEQFF
DNA: TGTGCCAGCTCACCACCAGGCCACAACGGACTAGCGGGAAGGAATGAGCAGTTCTTC

J: TRBJ2-2
V: TRBV7-7
D: NA
size: NA
CDR3: CASSVQGSTGELFF
DNA: TGTGCTAGCAGCGTACAGGGCTCAACCGGGGAGCTGTTTTTT

J: TRBJ2-3
V: TRBV27
D: NA
size: few
CDR3: CASSLKGDPRRDTQYF
DNA: TGTGCCAGCAGTTTAAAGGGGGACCCTCGTAGAGATACGCAGTATTTT

J: TRBJ1-1
V: TRBV30
D: NA
size: NA
CDR3: CAWTRGMNTEAFF
DNA: TGTGCCTGGACAAGGGGAATGAACACTGAAGCTTTCTTT

J: TRBJ2-3
V: TRBV29-1
D: TRBD2
size: once
CDR3: CSVEAQRGSPSTDTQYF
DNA: TGCAGCGTTGAAGCCCAGCGGGGATCACCTAGCACAGATACGCAGTATTTT

J: TRBJ2-5
V: TRBV7-6
D: TRBD2
size: NA
CDR3: CASSPQKREGETQYF
DNA: TGTGCCAGCAGCCCTCAGAAGCGGGAGGGGGAGACCCAGTACTTC

J: TRBJ2-1
V: TRBV28
D: TRBD1
size: NA
CDR3: CASSSTGGHHNEQFF
DNA: TGTGCCAGCAGTTCGACAGGGGGACACCACAATGAGCAGTTCTTC

J: TRBJ2-7
V: TRBV30
D: TRBD2
size: NA
CDR3: CAWRGLRTSGKDEQYF
DNA: TGTGCCTGGAGAGGATTACGGACTAGCGGGAAGGACGAGCAGTACTTC

J: TRBJ2-3
V: TRBV5-1
D: NA
size: NA
CDR3: CASSLDLGATDTQYF
DNA: TGCGCCAGCAGCTTGGATCTAGGGGCCACAGATACGCAGTATTTT

J: TRBJ2-3
V: TRBV10-1
D: NA
size: NA
CDR3: CASSNPGSDTQYF
DNA: TGCGCCAGCAGTAATCCGGGTTCAGATACGCAGTATTTT

J: TRBJ2-7
V: TRBV4-3
D: NA
size: NA
CDR3: CASSQDNSGLSYEQYF
DNA: TGCGCCAGCAGCCAAGATAATTCAGGACTCTCCTACGAGCAGTACTTC

J: TRBJ1-2
V: TRBV7-2
D: NA
size: NA
CDR3: CASSRPQGGLYGYTF
DNA: TGTGCCAGCAGCCGACCCCAGGGAGGGTTATATGGCTACACCTTC